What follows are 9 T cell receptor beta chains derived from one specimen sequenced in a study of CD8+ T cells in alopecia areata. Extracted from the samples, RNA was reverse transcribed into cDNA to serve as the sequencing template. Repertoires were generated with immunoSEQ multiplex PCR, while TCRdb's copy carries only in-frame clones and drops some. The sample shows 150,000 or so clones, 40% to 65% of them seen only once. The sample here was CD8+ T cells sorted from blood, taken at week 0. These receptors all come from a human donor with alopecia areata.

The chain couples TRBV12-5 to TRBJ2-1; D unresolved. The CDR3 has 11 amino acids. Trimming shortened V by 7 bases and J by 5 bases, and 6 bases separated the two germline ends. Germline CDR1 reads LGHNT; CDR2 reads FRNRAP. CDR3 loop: CASVWDNEQFF. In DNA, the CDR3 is TGTGCTAGTGTTTGGGACAATGAGCAGTTCTTC.

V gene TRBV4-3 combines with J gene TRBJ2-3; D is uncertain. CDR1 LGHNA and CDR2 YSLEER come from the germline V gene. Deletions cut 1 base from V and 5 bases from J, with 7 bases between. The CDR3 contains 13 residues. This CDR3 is CASSQGKQDTQYF. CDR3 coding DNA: TGCGCCAGCAGCCAAGGAAAGCAAGATACGCAGTATTTT.

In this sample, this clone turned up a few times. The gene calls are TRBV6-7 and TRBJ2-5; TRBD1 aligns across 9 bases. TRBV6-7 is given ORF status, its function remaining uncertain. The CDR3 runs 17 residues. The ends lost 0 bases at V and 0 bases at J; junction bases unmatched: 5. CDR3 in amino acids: CASSYSSGQGYQETQYF. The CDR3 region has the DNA TGTGCCAGCAGTTACTCCTCGGGACAGGGATACCAAGAGACCCAGTACTTC.

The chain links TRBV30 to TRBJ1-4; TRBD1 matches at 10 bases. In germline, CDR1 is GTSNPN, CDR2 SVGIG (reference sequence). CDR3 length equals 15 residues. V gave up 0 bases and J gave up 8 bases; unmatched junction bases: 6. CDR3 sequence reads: CAWSVQGQGWEKLFF. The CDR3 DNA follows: TGTGCCTGGAGTGTACAGGGACAGGGGTGGGAAAAACTGTTTTTT.

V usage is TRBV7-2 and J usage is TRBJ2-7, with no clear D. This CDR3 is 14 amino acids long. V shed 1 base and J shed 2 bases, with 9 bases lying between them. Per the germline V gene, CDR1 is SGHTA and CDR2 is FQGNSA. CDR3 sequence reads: CASSLVLGTYEQYF. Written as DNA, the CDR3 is TGTGCCAGCAGCTTAGTTCTCGGAACCTACGAGCAGTACTTC.

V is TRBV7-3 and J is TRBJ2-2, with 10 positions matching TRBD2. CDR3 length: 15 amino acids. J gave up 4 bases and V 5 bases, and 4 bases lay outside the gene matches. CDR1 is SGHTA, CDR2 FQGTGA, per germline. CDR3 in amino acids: CASSTLAGSTGELFF. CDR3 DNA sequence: TGTGCCAGCAGCACACTAGCGGGGAGCACCGGGGAGCTGTTTTTT.

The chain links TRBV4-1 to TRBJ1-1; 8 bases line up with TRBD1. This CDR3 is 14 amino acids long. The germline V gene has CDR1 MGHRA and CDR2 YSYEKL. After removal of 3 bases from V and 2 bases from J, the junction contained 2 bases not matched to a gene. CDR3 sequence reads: CASSQGQVNTEAFF. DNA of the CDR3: TGCGCCAGCAGCCAGGGACAGGTCAACACTGAAGCTTTCTTT.

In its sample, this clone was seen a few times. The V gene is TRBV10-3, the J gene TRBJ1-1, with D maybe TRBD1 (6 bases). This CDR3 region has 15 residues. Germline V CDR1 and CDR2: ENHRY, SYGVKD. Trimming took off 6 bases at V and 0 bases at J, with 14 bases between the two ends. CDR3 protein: CAISITQGMNTEAFF. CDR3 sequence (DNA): TGTGCCATCAGCATAACACAGGGCATGAACACTGAAGCTTTCTTT.

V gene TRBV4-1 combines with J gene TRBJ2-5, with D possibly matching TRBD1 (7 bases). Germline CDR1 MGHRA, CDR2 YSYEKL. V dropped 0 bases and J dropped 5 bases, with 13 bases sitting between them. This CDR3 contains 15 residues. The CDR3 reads CASSQEEAGGETQYF. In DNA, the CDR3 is TGCGCCAGCAGCCAAGAAGAGGCAGGGGGGGAGACCCAGTACTTC.